Reported below is one T cell receptor beta chain. The target antigen is unknown. Sampling times: baseline, cycle 4 day 1, cycle 7 day 1. This specimen belongs to a study of OX40 agonist ivuxolimab in advanced cancers. On the study more broadly: Each dose-escalation patient presented with hepatocellular carcinoma, melanoma, renal cell or head and neck cancer.

Method: immunoSEQ multiplex PCR; TCRdb's copy keeps in-frame clones and lacks some. The sample holds approximately 50,000 clones, 70% to 90% seen once. Study-level points and caveats: On average, CD8+ T cells had more expanded clones than CD4+.

The germline gives CDR1 SGHDT, CDR2 YYEEEE. This CDR3 spans 15 amino acids. Trimming left V 2 bases short and J 0 bases short, with 9 bases between. This clonotype originated in an adult with an advanced solid tumor such as melanoma, head and neck, liver or kidney cancer. Sequencing used CD4+ or CD8+ T cells sorted from blood, obtained in a trial of the OX40 agonist ivuxolimab. The chain is built from TRBV5-6 and TRBJ2-1; TRBD2 is a possible D gene (7 bases). The CDR3 spells CASSFGGASYNEQFF. CDR3 sequence (DNA): TGTGCCAGCAGCTTTGGGGGGGCCTCCTACAATGAGCAGTTCTTC. The full variable domain, in which reference TRBV5-6 and TRBJ2-1 provide the parts outside the CDR3, is DAGVTQSPTHLIKTRGQQVTLRCSPKSGHDTVSWYQQALGQGPQFIFQYYEEEERQRGNFPDRFSGHQFPNYSSELNVNALLLGDSALYLCASSFGGASYNEQFFGPGTRLTVL.